This T cell receptor beta chain was documented in a study of CD8 T cells in ankylosing spondylitis. Trimming at V came to 6 bases and at J to 5 bases, leaving 9 bases not matched to a gene. CDR3 size: 16 residues. CDR1 LGHDT and CDR2 YNNKEL come from the germline V gene (reference sequence). This clonotype has a handful of counts. The antigen is undetermined. A single record per CDR3 protein comes from TCRdb applying MiXCR to the 5' RACE reads. The sample lists around 770,000 distinct CDR3 sequences; around 20% were seen once. Study-level points and caveats: Clones linked to the disease showed a CD8+ phenotype. They occurred at relatively low frequencies in peripheral blood. Roughly eight highly homologous variants made up a TCR beta motif that seemed to typify ankylosing spondylitis blood.

Material for sequencing was blood, either unsorted or a sorted T cell fraction (not recorded which). The chain uses TRBV3-1 and TRBJ2-7; 14 bases match TRBD2. The receptor was isolated from a male donor with ankylosing spondylitis. The CDR3 bases are TGTGCCAGCAGGCCGGGACTAGCGGGAGTATCTAACGAGCAGTACTTC. Translation: CASRPGLAGVSNEQYF.